The 7 T cell receptor beta chains presented below share a single source sample, sequenced in a study of CD8+ T cells in alopecia areata. Sequencing used cDNA as its template, made by extracting RNA and reverse transcribing it. Measured with immunoSEQ multiplex PCR; TCRdb has only the in-frame clones, and not every one. The table lists 90,000 to 130,000 clones, with no singletons. Sequencing used lesional skin. These receptor sequences come from a C3H/HeJ mouse with alopecia areata. Mouse strain MHC haplotype: H2-k.

Note on this clone: Mouse names are used for the genes. The sequenced part of the CDR3 DNA is TGTGCCAGCAGCTTAGATGGGGGGTTCTATGCT. The encoded protein is CASSLDGGFYA. The full CDR3 protein reads CASSLDGGFYAEQFF. This sequence joins TRBV3 and TRBJ2-1; TRBD2 matches 7 bases. The CDR3 end is not reached by the read, which stops 4 residues before it; the germline J gene fills it in. This CDR3 comprises 15 residues. Per the germline V gene, CDR1 is SNHLY and CDR2 is FYNGKV (reference sequence). J gave up 3 bases and V 1 base, and 3 bases lay outside the gene matches.

This clone was seen a few times. The gene symbols are mouse symbols. The CDR3 goes on 4 residues after the read ends, and that part is filled in from the germline J gene. The chain links TRBV1 to TRBJ2-5; D remains ambiguous. Germline V CDR1 and CDR2: NSQYPW, LRSPGD (reference sequence). Trimming took 0 bases from V and 0 from J, leaving 10 bases between them. CDR3 size: 16 residues. Incomplete CDR3 DNA: TGCACCTGCAGTGCAGATCCGTTAGGTAACCAAGAC. Translating gives CTCSADPLGNQD. In full, the CDR3 is CTCSADPLGNQDTQYF.

This clone was counted ten times or more. Mouse gene names and germline throughout. The CDR3 end is not reached by the read, which stops 4 residues before it; the germline J gene fills it in. This rearrangement joins TRBV13-3 to TRBJ2-7; 8 bases line up with TRBD2. Germline V gives CDR1 NNHDY, CDR2 SYVADS. CDR3 size: 14 residues. CDR3: CASSLRDWQYEQYF. The sequenced CDR3 bases are TGTGCCAGCAGTCTCCGGGACTGGCAGTAT.

At least ten counts were recorded for this clone. Germline and genes here are mouse. The read gets to within 4 residues of the CDR3 end, and the germline J gene fills in the rest. Other DNA sequences in the sample encode the same CDR3. The chain employs TRBV13-3 and TRBJ2-2; D is possibly TRBD1 (5 bases). This CDR3 has 13 amino acids. Trimming took off 4 bases at V and 5 bases at J, with 9 bases between the two ends. Germline V CDR1 and CDR2: NNHDY, SYVADS. This CDR3 reads CASSSRGTGQLYF. Partial CDR3 DNA: TGTGCCAGCAGTTCAAGGGGTACCGGG.

This clone was recorded many times. The TCRdb protein fails to match the DNA translation at residue 11; the protein reported here was translated from the DNA. The listed genes are named as in mouse. Read sequence stops 3 residues before the CDR3 end, and the germline J gene provides the missing end. The chain has TRBV19 and TRBJ1-6; 7 bases are shared with TRBD1. TRBJ1-6 has ORF status, its function being uncertain. The length of the CDR3 is 14 residues. J was trimmed by 2 bases and V by 4 bases; bases with no gene match: 0. From germline, CDR1 is FNHDT and CDR2 SITEND (reference sequence). The sequenced part of the CDR3 DNA is TGTGCCAGCAGTGGGACAGCCTATAATTCGCCC. Encoded protein: CASSGTAYNSP. The CDR3 reads in full as CASSGTAYNSPLYF.

A word on this clone: Any gene name here is a mouse gene name. Coverage ceases 4 residues before the CDR3 finishes, and the germline J gene fills in the end. The chain is built from TRBV17 and TRBJ2-2; 8 bases fit TRBD2. The CDR3 is 17 amino acids. The germline CDR1 and CDR2 sequences are MNHDT and YYDKIL. The V gene end was trimmed by 3 bases and the J gene end by 4 bases; junction bases not matched to a gene: 10. Partial CDR3 DNA: TGTGCTAGCAGTAGCCGCGGGACTGGAGCAATCACCGGG. Translated: CASSSRGTGAITG. The whole CDR3 sequence reads CASSSRGTGAITGQLYF.

This clone turned up a few times. Mouse names are used for the genes. The CDR3 is cut off 4 residues early in the read; its end comes from the germline J gene. This sequence joins TRBV13-3 and TRBJ2-7; 8 nucleotides agree with TRBD2. The CDR3 extends over 16 amino acids. Germline loops: CDR1 NNHDY, CDR2 SYVADS. The V and J ends lost 0 bases and 0 bases, in that order; junction bases with no gene match: 5. CDR3 loop: CASSDGDWRSSYEQYF. The part of the CDR3 DNA that was read is TGTGCCAGCAGTGATGGGGACTGGAGGAGCTCCTAT.